This T cell receptor (beta chain) was recorded in a study of cytomegalovirus exposure and HLA in healthy donors. Study observations and caveats: With further analysis later on, most CMV-associated TCR beta chains appeared HLA-restricted.

Primers: 60 Vbeta forward and 13 Jbeta reverse. The method was immunoSEQ multiplex PCR; TCRdb's version includes in-frame clones alone and lacks a portion of them. This sample has fewer than 150,000 clones, with around 74% found just once. Healthy bone marrow donors made up the donors. To note about this clone: Antigen specificity is unknown.

This CDR3 has 15 amino acids. Trimming took off 1 base at V and 6 bases at J, with 13 bases between the two ends. Germline V gene data show CDR1 as SGDLS and CDR2 as YYNGEE. The sequence was collected from a man aged 25-45 years in good health and CMV-seronegative. Input material: PBMCs. The chain carries TRBV9 and TRBJ2-2, with TRBD2 as a possible D gene (5 bases). The chain's CDR3 is CASSVTTTVAGELFF. Here the CDR3 DNA reads TGTGCCAGCAGCGTAACGACTACGGTAGCCGGGGAGCTGTTTTTT.